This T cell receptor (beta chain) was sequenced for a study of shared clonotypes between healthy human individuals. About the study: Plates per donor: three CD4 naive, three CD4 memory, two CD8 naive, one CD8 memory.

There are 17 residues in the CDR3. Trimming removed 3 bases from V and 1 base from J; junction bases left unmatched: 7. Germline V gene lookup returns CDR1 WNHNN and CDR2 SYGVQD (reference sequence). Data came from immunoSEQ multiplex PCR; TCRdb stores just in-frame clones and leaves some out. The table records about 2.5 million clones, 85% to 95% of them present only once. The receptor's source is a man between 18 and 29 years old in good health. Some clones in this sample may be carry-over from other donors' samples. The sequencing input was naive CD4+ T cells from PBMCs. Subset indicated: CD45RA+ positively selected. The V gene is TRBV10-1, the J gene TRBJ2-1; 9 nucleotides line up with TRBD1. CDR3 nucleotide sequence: TGCGCCAGCAGTGAACAGACAGGGGGTTCATCCTACAATGAGCAGTTCTTC. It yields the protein CASSEQTGGSSYNEQFF.